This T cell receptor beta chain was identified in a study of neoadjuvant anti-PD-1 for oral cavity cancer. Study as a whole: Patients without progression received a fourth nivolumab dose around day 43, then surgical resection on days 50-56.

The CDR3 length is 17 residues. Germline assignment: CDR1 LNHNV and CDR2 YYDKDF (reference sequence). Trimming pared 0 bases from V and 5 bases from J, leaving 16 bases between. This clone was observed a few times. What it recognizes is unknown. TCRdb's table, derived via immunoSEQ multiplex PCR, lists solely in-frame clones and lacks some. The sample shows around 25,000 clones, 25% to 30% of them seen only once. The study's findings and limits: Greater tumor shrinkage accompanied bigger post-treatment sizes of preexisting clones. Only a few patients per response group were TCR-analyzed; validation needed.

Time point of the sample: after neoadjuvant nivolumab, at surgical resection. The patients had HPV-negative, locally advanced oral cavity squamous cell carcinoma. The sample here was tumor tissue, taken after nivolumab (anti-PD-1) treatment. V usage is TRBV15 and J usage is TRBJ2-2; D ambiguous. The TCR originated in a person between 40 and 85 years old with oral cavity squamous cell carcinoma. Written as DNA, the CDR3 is TGTGCCACCAGCAGAGAGGGCCCATGGAATTCTACCGGGGAGCTGTTTTTT. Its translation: CATSREGPWNSTGELFF. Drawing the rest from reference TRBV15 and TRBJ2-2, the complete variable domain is DAMVIQNPRYQVTQFGKPVTLSCSQTLNHNVMYWYQQKSSQAPKLLFHYYDKDFNNEADTPDNFQSRRPNTSFCFLDIRSPGLGDTAMYLCATSREGPWNSTGELFFGEGSRLTVL.